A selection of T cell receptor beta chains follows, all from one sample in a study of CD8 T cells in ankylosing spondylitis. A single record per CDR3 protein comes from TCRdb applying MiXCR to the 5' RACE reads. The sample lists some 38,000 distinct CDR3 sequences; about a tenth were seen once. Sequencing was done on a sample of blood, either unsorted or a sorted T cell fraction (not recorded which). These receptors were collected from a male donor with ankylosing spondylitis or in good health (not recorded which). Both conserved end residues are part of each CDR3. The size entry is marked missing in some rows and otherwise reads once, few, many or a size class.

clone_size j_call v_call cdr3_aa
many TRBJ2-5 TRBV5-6 CASSLNRGGRETQYF
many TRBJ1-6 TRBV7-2 CASSVIDSYNSPLHF
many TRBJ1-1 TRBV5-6 CASSLRQPMNTEAFF
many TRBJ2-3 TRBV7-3 CASSLTSGRADTQYF
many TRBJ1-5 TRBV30 CAWSTAFPNQPQHF
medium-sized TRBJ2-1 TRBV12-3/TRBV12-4 CASSSARESYNEQFF
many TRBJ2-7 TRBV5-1 CASSGNRGPTYEQYF
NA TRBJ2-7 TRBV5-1 CASSWDSGPYEQYF
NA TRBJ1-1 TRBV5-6 CASSLVAPPGTEAFF
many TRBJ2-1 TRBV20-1 CSASGTGAYNEQFF
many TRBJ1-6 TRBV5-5 CASSLSGGTPRAPLHF
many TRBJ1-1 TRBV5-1 CASSALQGGNTEAFF
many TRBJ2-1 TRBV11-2 CASMGGTRRSYNEQFF
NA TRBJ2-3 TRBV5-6 CASSPPGWADTQYF
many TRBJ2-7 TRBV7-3 CASSSGLPPYEQYF
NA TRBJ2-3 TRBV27 CASRPTGVSTDTQYF
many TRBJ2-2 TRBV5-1 CASSFGHGNTGELFF
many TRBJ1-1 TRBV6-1 CASDRTGTNTEAFF
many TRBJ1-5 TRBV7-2 CASSPWTGPSNQPQHF
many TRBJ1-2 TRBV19 CASSIPGGANYGYTF
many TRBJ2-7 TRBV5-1 CASSGGTASYEQYF
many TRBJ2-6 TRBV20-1 CSASGGRSHSGANVLTF
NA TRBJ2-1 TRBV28 CASSFRGPWGQFF
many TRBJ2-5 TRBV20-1 CSADRGRLGETQYF
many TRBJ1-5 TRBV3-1 CASSQGTGLGQPQHF
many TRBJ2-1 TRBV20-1 CSARDSREVNEQFF
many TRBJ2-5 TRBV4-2 CASSQAETQYF
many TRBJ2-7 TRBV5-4 CASSRRGSLRYEQYF
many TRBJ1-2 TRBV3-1 CASSQDLKQGNYGYTF
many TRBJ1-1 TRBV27 CASSSQGNTEAFF
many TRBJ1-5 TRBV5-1 CASSLESGSQPQHF
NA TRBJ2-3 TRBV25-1 CASSEYIGTDTQYF
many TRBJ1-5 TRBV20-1 CSARPLGQESRPQHF
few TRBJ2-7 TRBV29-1 CSARTPTYEQYF
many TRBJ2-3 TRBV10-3 CAISDGPRVAGTDTQYF
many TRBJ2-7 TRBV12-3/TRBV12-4 CASSRLATYEQYF
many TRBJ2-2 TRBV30 CAGVANTGELFF
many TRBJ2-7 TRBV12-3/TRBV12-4 CASSPLREGEQYF
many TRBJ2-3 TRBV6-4 CASSDGQGADTQYF
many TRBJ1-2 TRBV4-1 CASSQVAGNGSYGYTF
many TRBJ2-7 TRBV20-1 CSAIAGQFLPYEQYF
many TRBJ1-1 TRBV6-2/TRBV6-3 CASSPGGQGGTEAFF
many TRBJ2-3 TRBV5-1 CASSSRGGLFTDTQYF
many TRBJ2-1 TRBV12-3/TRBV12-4 CASSPIGGHHNEQFF
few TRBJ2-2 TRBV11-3 CASSLVVTGELFF
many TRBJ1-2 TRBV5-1 CASSLGKDWQGGYGYTF
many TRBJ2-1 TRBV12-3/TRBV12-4 CASSLETSGNTYNEQFF
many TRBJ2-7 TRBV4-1 CASSQEGWPSYEQYF
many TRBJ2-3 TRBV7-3 CASSLQFADTQYF
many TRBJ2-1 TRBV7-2 CASSLSGLQNNEQFF
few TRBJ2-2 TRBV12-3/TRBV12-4 CASTNTGGLFVGELFF
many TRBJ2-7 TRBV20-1 CSAAGVAGGGEQYF
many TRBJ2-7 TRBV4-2 CASSQVLAGDSYEQYF
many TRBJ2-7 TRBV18 CASSPPGGGEYEQYF
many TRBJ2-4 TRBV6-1 CASSESGLIQYF
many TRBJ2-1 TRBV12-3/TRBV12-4 CASSSPGSTHEQFF
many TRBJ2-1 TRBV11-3 CASSLSASGRVYNEQFF
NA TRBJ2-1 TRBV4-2 CASGWWIPRALNNEQFF
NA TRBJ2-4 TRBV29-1 CSVEGVGNGVNIQYF